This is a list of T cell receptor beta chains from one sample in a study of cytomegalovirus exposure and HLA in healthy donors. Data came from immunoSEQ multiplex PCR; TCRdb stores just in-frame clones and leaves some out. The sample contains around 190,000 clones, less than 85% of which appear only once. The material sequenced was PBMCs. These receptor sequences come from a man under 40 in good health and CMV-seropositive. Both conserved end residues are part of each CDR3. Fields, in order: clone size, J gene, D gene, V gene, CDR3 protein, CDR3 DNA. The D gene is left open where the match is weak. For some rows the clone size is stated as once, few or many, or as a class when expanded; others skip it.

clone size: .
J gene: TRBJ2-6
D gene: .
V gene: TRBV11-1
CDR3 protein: CASSLEGGRGANVLTF
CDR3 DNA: TGTGCCAGCAGCTTGGAAGGGGGACGTGGGGCCAACGTCCTGACTTTC

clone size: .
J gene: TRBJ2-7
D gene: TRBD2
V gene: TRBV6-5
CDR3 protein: CASSYSTGGSYEQYF
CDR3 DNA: TGTGCCAGCAGTTACTCGACGGGAGGGTCGTACGAGCAGTACTTC

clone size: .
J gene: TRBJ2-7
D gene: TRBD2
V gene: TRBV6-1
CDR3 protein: CASSGGGSSYEQYF
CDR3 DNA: TGTGCCAGCAGCGGCGGGGGGAGCTCCTACGAGCAGTACTTC

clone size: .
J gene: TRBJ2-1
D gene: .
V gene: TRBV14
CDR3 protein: CASSQDEVGSSYNEQFF
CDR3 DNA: TGTGCCAGCAGCCAAGACGAAGTAGGGAGCTCCTACAATGAGCAGTTCTTC

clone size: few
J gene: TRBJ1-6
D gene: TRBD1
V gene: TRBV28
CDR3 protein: CASSQQGAALHF
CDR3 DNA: TGTGCCAGCAGTCAACAGGGGGCTGCCCTCCACTTT

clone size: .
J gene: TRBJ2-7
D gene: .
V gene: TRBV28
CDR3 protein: CASSSVFEQYF
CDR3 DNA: TGTGCCAGCAGTTCTGTATTCGAGCAGTACTTC

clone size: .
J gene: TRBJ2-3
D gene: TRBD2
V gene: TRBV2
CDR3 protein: CASKGSGGYTDTQYF
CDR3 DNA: TGTGCCAGCAAGGGTAGCGGGGGGTACACAGATACGCAGTATTTT

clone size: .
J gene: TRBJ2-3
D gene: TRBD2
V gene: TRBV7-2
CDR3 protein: CASSLLAGAGTDTQYF
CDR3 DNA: TGTGCCAGCAGCTTATTAGCGGGAGCAGGCACAGATACGCAGTATTTT

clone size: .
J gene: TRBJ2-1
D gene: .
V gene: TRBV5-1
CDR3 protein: CASSATGYNEQFF
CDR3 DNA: TGCGCCAGCAGCGCCACAGGTTACAATGAGCAGTTCTTC

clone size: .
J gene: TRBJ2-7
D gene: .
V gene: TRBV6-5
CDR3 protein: CASSYLDTAGEQYF
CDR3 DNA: TGTGCCAGCAGTTACCTGGACACCGCGGGAGAGCAGTACTTC

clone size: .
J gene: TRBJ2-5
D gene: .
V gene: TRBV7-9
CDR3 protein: CASSLGGGLQETQYF
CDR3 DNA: TGTGCCAGCAGCTTAGGGGGGGGGCTCCAAGAGACCCAGTACTTC

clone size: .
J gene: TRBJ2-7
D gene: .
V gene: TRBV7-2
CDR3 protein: CASSLPRYEQYF
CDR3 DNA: TGTGCCAGCAGCCTCCCCCGCTACGAGCAGTACTTC

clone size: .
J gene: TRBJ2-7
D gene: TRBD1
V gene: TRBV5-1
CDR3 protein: CASSPPGQGGYEQYF
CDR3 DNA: TGCGCCAGCAGCCCGCCCGGACAGGGTGGATACGAGCAGTACTTC

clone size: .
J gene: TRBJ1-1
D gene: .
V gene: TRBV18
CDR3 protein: CASSPVELWDTEAFF
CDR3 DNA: TGTGCCAGCTCACCGGTGGAGCTTTGGGACACTGAAGCTTTCTTT

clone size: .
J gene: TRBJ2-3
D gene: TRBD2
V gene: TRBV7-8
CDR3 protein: CASSLRWLAGGRDTQYF
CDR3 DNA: TGTGCCAGCAGCTTACGTTGGCTAGCGGGGGGGCGTGATACGCAGTATTTT

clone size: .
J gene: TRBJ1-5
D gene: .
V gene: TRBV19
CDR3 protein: CASSRGLRADQPQHF
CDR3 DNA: TGTGCCAGTAGTAGGGGCCTAAGGGCTGATCAGCCCCAGCATTTT

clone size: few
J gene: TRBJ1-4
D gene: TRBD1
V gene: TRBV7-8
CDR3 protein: CASSSTWTGPNEKLFF
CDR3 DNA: TGTGCCAGCAGCTCCACCTGGACAGGACCTAATGAAAAACTGTTTTTT

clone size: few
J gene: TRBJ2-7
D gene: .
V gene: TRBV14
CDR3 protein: CASSYSGEQYF
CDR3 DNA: TGTGCCAGCAGCTATAGCGGCGAGCAGTACTTC

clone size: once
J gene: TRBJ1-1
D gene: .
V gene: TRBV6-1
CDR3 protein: CASSEQGNTEAFF
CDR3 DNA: TGTGCCAGCAGTGAACAGGGGAACACTGAAGCTTTCTTT

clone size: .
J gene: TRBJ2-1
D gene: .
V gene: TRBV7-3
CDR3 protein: CASSLTWGTNNEQFF
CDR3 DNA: TGTGCCAGCAGCTTAACGTGGGGCACTAACAATGAGCAGTTCTTC

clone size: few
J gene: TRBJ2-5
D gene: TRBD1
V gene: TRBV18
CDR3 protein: CASSPLGGQGQETQYF
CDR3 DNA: TGTGCCAGCTCACCACTTGGGGGACAGGGCCAAGAGACCCAGTACTTC

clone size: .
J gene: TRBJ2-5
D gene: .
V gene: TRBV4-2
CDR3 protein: CASSQEQAAGQETQYF
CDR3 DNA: TGTGCCAGCAGCCAAGAGCAAGCCGCGGGGCAAGAGACCCAGTACTTC

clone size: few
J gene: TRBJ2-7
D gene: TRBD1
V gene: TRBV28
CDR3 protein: CASTPSTGAGYEQYF
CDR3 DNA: TGTGCCAGCACCCCGTCGACAGGGGCCGGTTACGAGCAGTACTTC

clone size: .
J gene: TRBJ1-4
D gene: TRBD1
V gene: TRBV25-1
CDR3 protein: CASSTHLQGVANEKLFF
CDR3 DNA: TGTGCCAGCAGCACCCACCTACAGGGGGTGGCTAATGAAAAACTGTTTTTT

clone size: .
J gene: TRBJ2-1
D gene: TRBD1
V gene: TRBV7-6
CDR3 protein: CASSPGRGRNEQFF
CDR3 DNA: TGTGCCAGCAGCCCCGGCAGGGGGCGCAATGAGCAGTTCTTC

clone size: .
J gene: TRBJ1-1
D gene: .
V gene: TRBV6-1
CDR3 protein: CASSDSEVRRVEAFF
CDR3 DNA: TGTGCCAGCAGTGATTCCGAGGTGCGGCGGGTTGAAGCTTTCTTT

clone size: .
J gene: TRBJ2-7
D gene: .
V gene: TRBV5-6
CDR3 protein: CASSWTNEHYEQYF
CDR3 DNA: TGTGCCAGCAGCTGGACTAACGAACACTACGAGCAGTACTTC

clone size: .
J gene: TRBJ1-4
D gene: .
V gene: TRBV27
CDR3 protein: CASSLLPESTNEKLFF
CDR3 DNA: TGTGCCAGCAGTTTATTGCCCGAGTCAACTAATGAAAAACTGTTTTTT

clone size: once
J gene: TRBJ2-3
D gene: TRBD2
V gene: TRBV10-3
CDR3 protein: CAISERTSGSPDTQYF
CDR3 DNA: TGTGCCATCAGTGAGAGGACTAGCGGGAGCCCAGATACGCAGTATTTT

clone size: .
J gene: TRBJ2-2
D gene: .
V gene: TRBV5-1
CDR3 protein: CASGTTNTGELFF
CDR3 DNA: TGCGCCAGCGGGACAACCAACACCGGGGAGCTGTTTTTT

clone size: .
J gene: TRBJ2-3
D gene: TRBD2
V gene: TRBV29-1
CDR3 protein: CSVGTRGPDTQYF
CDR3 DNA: TGCAGCGTGGGGACTAGAGGCCCAGATACGCAGTATTTT

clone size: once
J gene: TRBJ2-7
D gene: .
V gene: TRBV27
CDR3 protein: CASSPMTGTGIYEQYF
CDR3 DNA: TGTGCCAGCAGCCCAATGACCGGGACTGGGATCTACGAGCAGTACTTC

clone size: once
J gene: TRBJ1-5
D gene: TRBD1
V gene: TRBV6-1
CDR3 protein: CASSGGQRNQPQHF
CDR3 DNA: TGTGCCAGCAGTGGGGGACAGCGCAATCAGCCCCAGCATTTT

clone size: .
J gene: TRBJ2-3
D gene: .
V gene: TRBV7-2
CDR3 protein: CASSPGTKNTQYF
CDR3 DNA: TGTGCCAGCAGCCCTGGGACAAAAAATACGCAGTATTTT

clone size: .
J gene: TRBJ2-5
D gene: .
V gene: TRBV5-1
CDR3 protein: CASSLAARETQYF
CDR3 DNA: TGCGCCAGCAGCTTGGCCGCCAGAGAGACCCAGTACTTC

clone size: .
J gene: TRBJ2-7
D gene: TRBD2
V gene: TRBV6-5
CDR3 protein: CASSGLAGGSEQYF
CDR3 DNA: TGTGCCAGCAGCGGACTAGCGGGAGGTAGCGAGCAGTACTTC

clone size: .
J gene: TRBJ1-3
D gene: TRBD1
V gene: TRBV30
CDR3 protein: CAWSGGTDGNTIYF
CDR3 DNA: TGTGCCTGGAGTGGGGGGACAGATGGAAACACCATATATTTT

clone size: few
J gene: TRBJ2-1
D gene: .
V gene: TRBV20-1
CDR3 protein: CSAQSYNEQFF
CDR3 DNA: TGCAGTGCCCAGTCCTACAATGAGCAGTTCTTC

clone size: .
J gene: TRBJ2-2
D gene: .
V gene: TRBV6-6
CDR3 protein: CASIPYFPGELFF
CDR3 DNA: TGTGCCAGCATCCCCTACTTCCCCGGGGAGCTGTTTTTT

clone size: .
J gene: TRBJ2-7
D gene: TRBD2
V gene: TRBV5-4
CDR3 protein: CASTSWGAGGSHEQYF
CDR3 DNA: TGTGCCAGCACCTCCTGGGGAGCGGGAGGTTCCCACGAGCAGTACTTC

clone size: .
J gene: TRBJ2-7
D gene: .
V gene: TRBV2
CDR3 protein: CASIVRAWGISYEQYF
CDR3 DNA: TGTGCCAGCATCGTGAGGGCTTGGGGAATCTCCTACGAGCAGTACTTC

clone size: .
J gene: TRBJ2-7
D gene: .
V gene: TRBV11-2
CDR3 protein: CASSLVRDPYEQYF
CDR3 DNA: TGTGCCAGCAGCTTAGTTCGGGATCCCTACGAGCAGTACTTC

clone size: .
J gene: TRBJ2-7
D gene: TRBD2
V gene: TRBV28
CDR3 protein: CASSVGLAGGGYEQYF
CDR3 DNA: TGTGCCAGCAGTGTCGGACTAGCGGGAGGGGGCTACGAGCAGTACTTC

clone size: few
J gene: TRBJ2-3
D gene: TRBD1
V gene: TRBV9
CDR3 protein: CASSATGGLADTQYF
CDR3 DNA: TGTGCCAGCAGCGCCACAGGGGGCTTGGCAGATACGCAGTATTTT

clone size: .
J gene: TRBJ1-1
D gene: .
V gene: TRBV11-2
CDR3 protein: CASSWERNTEAFF
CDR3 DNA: TGTGCCAGCAGCTGGGAGAGAAACACTGAAGCTTTCTTT

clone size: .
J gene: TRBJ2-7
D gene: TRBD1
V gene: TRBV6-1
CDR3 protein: CASRMGQGQDEQYF
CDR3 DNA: TGTGCCAGCAGAATGGGACAGGGGCAGGACGAGCAGTACTTC

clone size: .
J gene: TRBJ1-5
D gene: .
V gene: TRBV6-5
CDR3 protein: CASSYRREQPQHF
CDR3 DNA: TGTGCCAGCAGTTACCGGCGGGAACAGCCCCAGCATTTT

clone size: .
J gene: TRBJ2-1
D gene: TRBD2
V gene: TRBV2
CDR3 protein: CASRGTSGRPGSYNEQFF
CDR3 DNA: TGTGCCAGCAGAGGGACTAGCGGGAGGCCGGGCTCCTACAATGAGCAGTTCTTC